The 10 T cell receptor beta chains listed next were all sequenced from one sample in a study of blood T cell repertoires in COVID-19. Some clones are missing from TCRdb's copy, which holds only in-frame ones; the method was immunoSEQ multiplex PCR. Here the sample spans over 150,000 clones, around 73% being singletons. The specimen sequenced was PBMCs or T cells enriched from blood (not recorded which). The origin of the receptors is a woman in her forties or fifties who had recovered from COVID-19.

The genes are TRBV18 and TRBJ2-3; maybe TRBD2 (5 bases). V was pared by 0 bases and J by 0 bases, with 13 bases between. The germline gives CDR1 KGHSH, CDR2 LQKENI. This CDR3 has 17 residues. The CDR3 DNA reads TGTGCCAGCTCACCACCGCAGCGGTTATTGAGCACAGATACGCAGTATTTT. This translates into CASSPPQRLLSTDTQYF.

The chain carries TRBV4-3 and TRBJ1-4; 7 bases are shared with TRBD1. After removal of 5 bases from V and 7 bases from J, the junction contained 7 bases not matched to a gene. CDR3 length equals 14 residues. The V gene's germline CDR1 is LGHNA and CDR2 YSLEER. Here the CDR3 DNA reads TGCGCCAGCAGCTACCGGGACAGCTCTGAAAAACTGTTTTTT. Translated: CASSYRDSSEKLFF.

This chain links TRBV3-1 (or the pseudogene TRBV3-2) with TRBJ2-5; 16 nucleotides match TRBD2. Germline CDR1 LGHDT, CDR2 YNNKEL (reference sequence). V was clipped by 4 bases and J by 5 bases; unmatched bases: 13. The CDR3 has 19 residues. CDR3 coding DNA: TGTGCCAGCAGCCGGGAAGGAGGGACTAGCGGGAGGGCCGGTGAGACCCAGTACTTC. It specifies CASSREGGTSGRAGETQYF.

J is TRBJ1-2 and V is TRBV6-4; 7 bases agree with TRBD1. This CDR3 region has 14 residues. V was pared by 4 bases and J by 8 bases, with 10 bases of the junction left unmatched. Germline V gene lookup returns CDR1 MRHNA and CDR2 SNTAGT. The CDR3 protein is CASSVTNQGEGYTF. The CDR3 DNA reads TGTGCCAGCAGTGTCACCAACCAGGGGGAGGGCTACACCTTC.

This rearrangement joins TRBV5-1 to TRBJ1-5; the D is unclear. This CDR3 contains 15 residues. Trimming stripped 0 bases from V and 5 bases from J, with 12 bases between. Germline V lookup: CDR1 SGHRS, CDR2 YFSETQ. CDR3 coding DNA: TGCGCCAGCAGCTTGGACGGCCTGCGGCATCAGCCCCAGCATTTT. Residues: CASSLDGLRHQPQHF. Full variable domain (remainder filled in from reference TRBV5-1 and TRBJ1-5): KAGVTQTPRYLIKTRGQQVTLSCSPISGHRSVSWYQQTPGQGLQFLFEYFSETQRNKGNFPGRFSGRQFSNSRSEMNVSTLELGDSALYLCASSLDGLRHQPQHFGDGTRLSIL.

This clone was detected once. The chain joins TRBV7-6 to TRBJ2-1; 9 nucleotides match TRBD2. Germline CDR1 SGHVS, CDR2 FNYEAQ. The CDR3 extends over 18 amino acids. Trimming at V came to 7 bases and at J to 4 bases, leaving 17 bases not matched to a gene. CDR3 sequence reads: CASTPGGLAGQLYNEQFF. The DNA of the CDR3 is TGTGCCAGCACCCCCGGTGGGCTAGCGGGACAGTTATACAATGAGCAGTTCTTC.

The rearrangement joins TRBV12-3 or TRBV12-4 to TRBJ1-6; D is uncertain. Between the trimmed V and J ends, which lost 6 bases and 7 bases, there was a span of 4 bases. This CDR3 has 11 residues. CDR3 nucleotides: TGTGCCAGCAGCCTGAATTCACCCCTCCACTTT. Residues: CASSLNSPLHF.

V gene TRBV30 combines with J gene TRBJ2-7, with 11 positions matching TRBD2. CDR1 and CDR2 from the germline V gene are GTSNPN and SVGIG (reference sequence). The J segment lost 4 bases and the V segment lost 2 bases, leaving 4 bases of the junction unmatched. This CDR3 is 14 amino acids long. The CDR3 DNA follows: TGTGCCTGGAGTTCGGGACTAGCGGTTTACGAGCAGTACTTC. Translation gives CAWSSGLAVYEQYF.

V and J are TRBV28 and TRBJ1-2; tentatively, D is TRBD1 (5 bases). The CDR3 runs to 17 residues. The germline V gene has CDR1 MDHEN and CDR2 SYDVKM. Trimming took 8 bases from V and 2 from J, leaving 24 bases between them. The chain's CDR3 is CASYTIYQGGNNYGYTF. The CDR3 nucleotides read TGTGCCAGCTACACTATATACCAGGGAGGGAACAACTATGGCTACACCTTC.

This chain uses TRBV7-8 with TRBJ1-1; 8 bases are a match to TRBD1. Germline CDR1 and CDR2: SGHVS and FQNEAQ. V shed 5 bases and J 4 bases; nucleotides not matched to a gene: 9. CDR3 size: 15 residues. The CDR3 nucleotides are TGTGCCAGCAGCCAGCGGACAGGGTGGAGCACTGAAGCTTTCTTT. Its protein product is CASSQRTGWSTEAFF.